The 30 T cell receptor beta chains in this list originate from one sample, sequenced in a study of shared clonotypes between healthy human individuals. TCRdb keeps only in-frame clones here, not all; method: immunoSEQ multiplex PCR. The sample has about 1.5 million clones, 95% to 99% seen once; the top ten hold 0.4% to 0.45%. Material: naive CD4+ T cells sorted from blood. Subset specified: CD45RA+ positively selected. Receptors originate from a man aged 25 to 40 in good health.

The chain couples TRBV5-5 to TRBJ1-2; 7 bases fit TRBD1. This CDR3 is built from 15 residues. V trimming: 4 bases; J trimming: 2 bases; junction bases outside the gene matches: 8. CDR1 and CDR2 from the germline V gene are SGHKS and YYEKEE (reference sequence). The CDR3 DNA is TGTGCCAGCAGCCTAAGGACAGGACCGAACTATGGCTACACCTTC. Residues: CASSLRTGPNYGYTF.

The chain is built from TRBV15 and TRBJ2-1; 11 nucleotides align to TRBD1. Per germline, CDR1 LNHNV and CDR2 YYDKDF (reference sequence). The CDR3 is 15 residues long. The ends lost 6 bases at V and 6 bases at J; junction bases unmatched: 7. CDR3 residues: CATSWDRGKVNEQFF. The CDR3 DNA follows: TGTGCCACCAGTTGGGACAGGGGGAAGGTCAATGAGCAGTTCTTC.

On this clone itself: The sample has other DNA sequences that encode this CDR3 too. The genes are TRBV5-1 and TRBJ1-3; D unclear. The germline gives CDR1 SGHRS, CDR2 YFSETQ. This CDR3 comprises 12 residues. The V end lost 0 bases, the J end lost 4 bases, and 2 bases lay between the germline ends. CDR3 amino acids: CASSLEGNTIYF. The DNA for the CDR3 is TGCGCCAGCAGCTTGGAGGGAAACACCATATATTTT.

J is TRBJ1-3 and V is TRBV12-5; a weak D match, TRBD1 (6 bases). Germline V CDR1 and CDR2: LGHNT, FRNRAP. Deletions cut 7 bases from V and 0 bases from J, with 10 bases between. The length of the CDR3 is 14 residues. This CDR3 is CASARGSSGNTIYF. For the CDR3, the DNA is TGTGCTAGTGCCAGGGGCAGCTCTGGAAACACCATATATTTT.

This rearrangement joins TRBV11-1 to TRBJ2-2; 8 bases line up with TRBD2. Trimming took 3 bases from V and 2 from J; bases not matched to a gene: 2. The CDR3 is 15 amino acids. Germline CDR1 SGHAT, CDR2 FQDESV (reference sequence). DNA for the CDR3: TGTGCCAGCAGCTTTAGCGGGACCAACACCGGGGAGCTGTTTTTT. Its protein is CASSFSGTNTGELFF.

Of note for this clone: At the DNA level, this CDR3 is encoded by other sequences in the same sample as well. V gene TRBV5-4 combines with J gene TRBJ2-5; D is perhaps TRBD1 or TRBD2 (5 bases each). The CDR3 loop spans 14 amino acids. Germline CDR1 SGHNT, CDR2 YYREEE (reference sequence). V lost 4 bases and J 1 base, leaving 11 bases between the germline ends. CDR3 coding DNA: TGTGCCAGCAGCCTTGGGACCAGCCAAGAGACCCAGTACTTC. This codes for CASSLGTSQETQYF.

This sequence joins TRBV7-9 and TRBJ2-3; no clear D gene. The V gene lost 5 bases and the J gene lost 6 bases, with 9 bases spanning the gap. CDR3 length: 12 residues. Looked up from germline, CDR1 is SEHNR and CDR2 is FQNEAQ (reference sequence). CDR3 region: CASSPGVDTQYF. Here the CDR3 DNA reads TGTGCCAGCAGCCCTGGGGTGGATACGCAGTATTTT.

The chain uses TRBV9 and TRBJ2-5, with D possibly being TRBD2 (5 bases). The germline V and J ends were trimmed by 0 bases and 8 bases, with 14 bases remaining between them. Germline-derived CDR1 and CDR2 are SGDLS and YYNGEE. The CDR3 runs 14 residues. DNA for the CDR3: TGTGCCAGCAGCGTAGCGGGATTTAGTAGTACCCAGTACTTC. It codes for CASSVAGFSSTQYF.

A remark on this clone: In the same sample, other DNA sequences code for this CDR3. The CDR3 DNA follows: TGTGCCAGCAGTTATGTTTTAGCGGGGTACAATGAGCAGTTCTTC. As protein: CASSYVLAGYNEQFF. The J gene is TRBJ2-1, the V gene TRBV6-5, with 8 bases fitting TRBD2. The CDR3 has 15 amino acids. V trimming: 3 bases; J trimming: 4 bases; junction bases outside the gene matches: 5. Germline CDR1 is MNHEY and CDR2 is SVGAGI.

The chain combines TRBV5-1 with TRBJ2-1, with 14 bases aligning to TRBD2. The germline V gene has CDR1 SGHRS and CDR2 YFSETQ. Trimming cost V 4 bases and J 0 bases; bases outside gene matches: 6. CDR3 size: 18 residues. DNA of the CDR3: TGCGCCAGCAGCCAGGGACTAGCGGGGGACAGCTCCTACAATGAGCAGTTCTTC. Its protein product is CASSQGLAGDSSYNEQFF.

CDR3 DNA sequence: TGTGCCAGCAGCTTAGCGTCCGGGACAGGTCTATATGGCTACACCTTC. Translated, it gives CASSLASGTGLYGYTF. This sequence joins TRBV7-8 and TRBJ1-2; TRBD1 aligns across 8 bases. Germline V CDR1 and CDR2: SGHVS, FQNEAQ. V shed 0 bases and J 5 bases; nucleotides not matched to a gene: 8. The CDR3 runs to 16 residues.

This sequence joins TRBV28 and TRBJ2-3, with D possibly matching TRBD1 (6 bases). Per germline, CDR1 MDHEN and CDR2 SYDVKM. The V gene lost 7 bases and the J gene lost 2 bases, with 10 bases spanning the gap. The CDR3 length is 13 residues. The CDR3 region is CASNRDNTDTQYF. The CDR3 nucleotides read TGTGCCAGCAACCGGGACAACACAGATACGCAGTATTTT.

The chain links TRBV29-1 to TRBJ2-5; D unclear. V was trimmed by 3 bases and J by 5 bases, leaving 16 bases between them. This CDR3 comprises 14 residues. CDR1 and CDR2 (germline): SQVTM, ANQGSEA. In DNA form, the CDR3 reads TGCAGCGTTGATGTAGTATTGCCCCCGGAGACCCAGTACTTC. Translation: CSVDVVLPPETQYF.

V is TRBV10-3 and J is TRBJ2-5; the D gene is possibly TRBD1 (6 bases). Germline V gene data show CDR1 as ENHRY and CDR2 as SYGVKD. The CDR3 totals 18 residues. V lost 1 base and J 4 bases, leaving 22 bases between the germline ends. CDR3 nucleotide sequence: TGTGCCATCAGTGAGTTTTCTGGGGGCACGGATCCGCGAGAGACCCAGTACTTC. This codes for CAISEFSGGTDPRETQYF.

The V gene is TRBV5-4, the J gene TRBJ2-1, with D possibly being TRBD1 or TRBD2 (5 bases each). Germline V gene lookup returns CDR1 SGHNT and CDR2 YYREEE (reference sequence). Trimming shortened V by 2 bases and J by 10 bases, and 10 bases separated the two germline ends. This CDR3 spans 12 amino acids. This chain's CDR3 is CASSFPGTEQFF. CDR3 bases: TGTGCCAGCAGCTTCCCCGGGACGGAGCAGTTCTTC.

This clone occurred once. This CDR3 is CASSLSGQGVGQPQHF. The DNA for the CDR3 is TGTGCCAGTAGTTTAAGCGGACAGGGGGTGGGTCAGCCCCAGCATTTT. The J gene is TRBJ1-5, the V gene TRBV19, with 10 positions matching TRBD1. Germline CDR1 reads LNHDA; CDR2 reads SQIVND (reference sequence). The CDR3 extends over 16 amino acids. The V and J ends lost 5 bases and 6 bases, in that order; junction bases with no gene match: 10.

This chain uses TRBV2 with TRBJ2-5; 7 positions match TRBD1. Trimming took 8 bases from V and 5 from J; bases not matched to a gene: 8. CDR1 SNHLY and CDR2 FYNNEI come from the germline V gene. CDR3 length: 13 residues. The CDR3 loop reads CASVANRGETQYF. The CDR3 DNA reads TGTGCCAGCGTCGCAAACAGGGGTGAGACCCAGTACTTC.

The chain combines TRBV20-1 with TRBJ2-5; unclear D gene. Trimming pared 6 bases from V and 5 bases from J, leaving 10 bases between. The CDR3 totals 11 residues. The germline CDR1 and CDR2 sequences are DFQATT and SNEGSKA (reference sequence). The DNA for the CDR3 is TGCAGTGCCAAAACGATTGAGACCCAGTACTTC. Translating it yields CSAKTIETQYF.

This chain uses TRBV28 with TRBJ2-1; either TRBD1 or TRBD2 may supply D (5 bases each). Trimming removed 4 bases at V and 7 bases at J, with 17 bases between. This CDR3 spans 15 amino acids. Germline values: CDR1 MDHEN, CDR2 SYDVKM. CDR3 region: CASSSPGTYPNEQFF. CDR3 bases: TGTGCCAGCAGTTCGCCGGGGACCTATCCGAATGAGCAGTTCTTC.

This clone was seen only once. The chain combines TRBV16 with TRBJ2-7; 10 bases align to TRBD2. The CDR3 length is 17 residues. Losses at the gene ends were 1 base for V and 2 bases for J; bases not matched to a gene: 8. CDR1 KGHSY and CDR2 FQNENV come from the germline V gene. The CDR3 spells CASSQLFALAGPYEQYF. The CDR3 DNA reads TGTGCCAGCAGCCAATTATTTGCACTAGCGGGACCCTACGAGCAGTACTTC.

The V gene is TRBV30, the J gene TRBJ1-1; D remains ambiguous. The CDR3 contains 13 residues. Trimming took 1 base from V and 4 from J, leaving 10 bases between them. Germline CDR1 is GTSNPN and CDR2 is SVGIG (reference sequence). The CDR3 sequence is CAWSAGRGTEAFF. CDR3 sequence (DNA): TGTGCCTGGAGTGCGGGGAGAGGCACTGAAGCTTTCTTT.

The chain has TRBV28 and TRBJ1-2, with D hard to call. This CDR3 is 13 amino acids long. The germline V and J ends were trimmed by 1 base and 1 base, with 4 bases remaining between them. The germline V gene has CDR1 MDHEN and CDR2 SYDVKM. CDR3 amino acids: CASSLLYNYGYTF. In DNA, the CDR3 is TGTGCCAGCAGTTTATTATATAACTATGGCTACACCTTC.

This chain joins TRBV6-5 and TRBJ2-7; perhaps TRBD1 as D (5 bases). CDR1 and CDR2 from the germline V gene are MNHEY and SVGAGI. The ends were cut back, 5 bases at V and 5 bases at J, with 13 bases in the middle. The CDR3 is 13 amino acids. As DNA, the CDR3 is TGTGCCAGCAGTAGGAGCAGGGTTCACGAGCAGTACTTC. This translates into CASSRSRVHEQYF.

This chain links TRBV27 with TRBJ2-1; possible D gene TRBD1, 6 bases. CDR3 length: 14 residues. The germline V gene has CDR1 MNHEY and CDR2 SMNVEV (reference sequence). Trimming took 5 bases from V and 9 from J, leaving 17 bases between them. The CDR3 nucleotides read TGTGCCAGCAGTCCGGGGACACCGGCGGTTGAGCAGTTCTTC. Encoded protein: CASSPGTPAVEQFF.

The gene calls are TRBV7-2 and TRBJ2-3; D might be TRBD1 or TRBD2, each matching 5 bases. The germline V gene has CDR1 SGHTA and CDR2 FQGNSA. Trimming took 1 base from V and 4 from J, leaving 15 bases between them. This CDR3 has 16 residues. The CDR3 sequence is CASSLGSGTGPDTQYF. The DNA for the CDR3 is TGTGCCAGCAGCTTAGGTTCCGGGACGGGCCCAGATACGCAGTATTTT.

The chain links TRBV15 to TRBJ2-1; possible D gene TRBD1, 5 bases. The CDR3 is 12 amino acids. Per germline, CDR1 LNHNV and CDR2 YYDKDF (reference sequence). Trimming stripped 0 bases from V and 10 bases from J, with 7 bases between. The CDR3 here is CATSRDRTEQFF. CDR3 nucleotides: TGTGCCACCAGCAGAGATCGGACAGAGCAGTTCTTC. Drawing the rest from reference TRBV15 and TRBJ2-1, the complete variable domain is DAMVIQNPRYQVTQFGKPVTLSCSQTLNHNVMYWYQQKSSQAPKLLFHYYDKDFNNEADTPDNFQSRRPNTSFCFLDIRSPGLGDTAMYLCATSRDRTEQFFGPGTRLTVL.

This rearrangement joins TRBV5-4 to TRBJ2-7; D gene ambiguous. The CDR3 is made up of 13 amino acids. With 2 bases removed from V and 0 bases from J, the gap between germline ends came to 6 bases. CDR1 SGHNT and CDR2 YYREEE come from the germline V gene (reference sequence). CDR3 sequence reads: CASSFKGSYEQYF. Here the CDR3 DNA reads TGTGCCAGCAGCTTCAAGGGCTCCTACGAGCAGTACTTC.

The chain couples TRBV15 to TRBJ1-1, with 8 bases identical to TRBD1. Germline-derived CDR1 and CDR2 are LNHNV and YYDKDF (reference sequence). The V gene end was trimmed by 0 bases and the J gene end by 4 bases; junction bases not matched to a gene: 10. The CDR3 loop spans 17 amino acids. CDR3 coding DNA: TGTGCCACCAGCAGAGATGCCCGGACAGGGCTGGGCACTGAAGCTTTCTTT. Amino acids: CATSRDARTGLGTEAFF.

This chain joins TRBV5-4 and TRBJ1-5; the D is unclear. V lost 2 bases to trimming and J lost 0 bases, with 3 bases between them. The CDR3 contains 13 residues. Germline assignment: CDR1 SGHNT and CDR2 YYREEE (reference sequence). The CDR3 loop reads CASSFNSNQPQHF. In DNA, the CDR3 is TGTGCCAGCAGCTTTAATAGCAATCAGCCCCAGCATTTT.

The chain couples TRBV19 to TRBJ2-1; 7 bases are a match to TRBD2. J gave up 0 bases and V 6 bases, and 5 bases lay outside the gene matches. Germline V gene lookup returns CDR1 LNHDA and CDR2 SQIVND (reference sequence). The CDR3 is 15 residues long. For the CDR3, the DNA is TGTGCCAGTAGGAATGGCGGGAGCTCCTACAATGAGCAGTTCTTC. Protein: CASRNGGSSYNEQFF.